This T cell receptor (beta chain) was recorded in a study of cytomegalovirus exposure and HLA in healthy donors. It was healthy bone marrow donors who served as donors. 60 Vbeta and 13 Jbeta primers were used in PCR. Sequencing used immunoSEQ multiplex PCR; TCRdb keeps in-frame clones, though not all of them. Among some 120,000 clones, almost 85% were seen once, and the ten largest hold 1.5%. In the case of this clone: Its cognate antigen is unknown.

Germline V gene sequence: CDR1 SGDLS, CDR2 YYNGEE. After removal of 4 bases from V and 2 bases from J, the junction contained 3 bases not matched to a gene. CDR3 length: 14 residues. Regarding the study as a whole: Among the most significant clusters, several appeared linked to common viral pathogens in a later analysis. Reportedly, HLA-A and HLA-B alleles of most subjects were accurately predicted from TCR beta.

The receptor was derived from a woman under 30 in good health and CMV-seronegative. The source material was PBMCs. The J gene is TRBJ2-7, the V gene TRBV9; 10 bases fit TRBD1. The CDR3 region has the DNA TGTGCCAGCAGCCAAGGACAGGGGGCCTACGAGCAGTACTTC. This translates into CASSQGQGAYEQYF.